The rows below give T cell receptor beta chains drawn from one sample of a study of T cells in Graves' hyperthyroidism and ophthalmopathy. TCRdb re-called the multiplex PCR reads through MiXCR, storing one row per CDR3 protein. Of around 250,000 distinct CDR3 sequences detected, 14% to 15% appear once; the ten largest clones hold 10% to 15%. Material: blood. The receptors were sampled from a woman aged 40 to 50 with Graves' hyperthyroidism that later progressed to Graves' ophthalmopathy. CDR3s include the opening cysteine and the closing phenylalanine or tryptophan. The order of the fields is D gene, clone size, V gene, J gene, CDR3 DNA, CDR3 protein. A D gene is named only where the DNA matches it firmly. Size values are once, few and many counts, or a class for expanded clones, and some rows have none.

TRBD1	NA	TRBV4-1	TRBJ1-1	TGCGCCAGCAGCCAAGCCGACAGGGGGTATACTGAAGCTTTCTTT	CASSQADRGYTEAFF
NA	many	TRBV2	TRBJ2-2	TGTGCCAGCAGTGAAATCCCAACTACCATCAACACCGGGGAGCTGTTTTTT	CASSEIPTTINTGELFF
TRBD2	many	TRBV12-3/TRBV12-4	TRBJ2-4	TGTGCCAGCAGTTTGGCGGGAGCGGGGGAAAACATTCAGTACTTC	CASSLAGAGENIQYF
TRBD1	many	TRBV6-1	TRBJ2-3	TGTGCCAGCAGCCCAGCGACATGGGACAGGGCATCAGATACGCAGTATTTT	CASSPATWDRASDTQYF
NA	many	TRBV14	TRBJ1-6	TGTGCCAGCAGCCAAGATCTGGCAGCCGGATCACCCCTCCACTTT	CASSQDLAAGSPLHF
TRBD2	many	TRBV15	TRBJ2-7	TGTGCCACCAGCAGACCTAGCGGGAGTGGATCTTACGAGCAGTACTTC	CATSRPSGSGSYEQYF
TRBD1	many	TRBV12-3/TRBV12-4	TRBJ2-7	TGTGCCAGCGGGAAGACAGGGATCTACGAGCAGTACTTC	CASGKTGIYEQYF
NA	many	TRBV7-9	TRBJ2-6	TGTGCCAGCAGCGATTCCCCTAGGACAGCCGGGGCCAACGTCCTGACTTTC	CASSDSPRTAGANVLTF
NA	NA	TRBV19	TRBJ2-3	TGTGCCAGTAGTATCTGGATCTCTAGCACAGATACGCAGTATTTT	CASSIWISSTDTQYF
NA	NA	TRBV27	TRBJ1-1	TGTGCCAGCAGTCCCCCTTCAGGGAATGAGCTAGCAGCTTTCTTT	CASSPPSGNELAAFF
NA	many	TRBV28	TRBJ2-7	TGTGCCAGCAGTTTCCCTAGTTCGACCTACGAGCAGTACTTC	CASSFPSSTYEQYF
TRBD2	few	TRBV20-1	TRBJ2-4	TGCAGTGCTATCCCTAGCGGGCTCAAAAACATTCAGTACTTC	CSAIPSGLKNIQYF
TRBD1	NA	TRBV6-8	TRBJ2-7	TGTGCCAGCACCGCGACAGGGGAAAGCTTAAAGGCCTACGAGCAGTACTTC	CASTATGESLKAYEQYF
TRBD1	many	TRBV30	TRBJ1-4	TGTGCCTGGAGTCCGAAGGGACAGGTCAAACTGTTTTTT	CAWSPKGQVKLFF
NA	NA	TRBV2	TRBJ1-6	TGTGCCAGCAGGTCAAGTTCACCCCTCCACTTT	CASRSSSPLHF
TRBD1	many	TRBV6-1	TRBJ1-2	TGTGCCAGCCATACAGGGGGGACAGGGGTTTATGGCTACACCTTC	CASHTGGTGVYGYTF
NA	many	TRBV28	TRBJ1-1	TGTGCCAGCAGTAAGGGTGGGGGGAGGGCCATGAACACTGAAGCTTTCTTT	CASSKGGGRAMNTEAFF
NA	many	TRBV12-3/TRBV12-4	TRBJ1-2	TGTGCCAGCAGTGCGGGACCGCCTGAGTACACCTTC	CASSAGPPEYTF
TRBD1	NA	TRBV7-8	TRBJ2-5	TGTGCCAGCAGCTTACCTACAGGGGGCGGGGAGACCCAGTACTTC	CASSLPTGGGETQYF
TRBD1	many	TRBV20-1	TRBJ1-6	TGCAGTGCCAGCGGGACAGGGGATTCACCCCTCCACTTT	CSASGTGDSPLHF
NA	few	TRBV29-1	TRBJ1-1	TGCAGCGTTGAAGTGCAGAACACTGAAGCTTTCTTT	CSVEVQNTEAFF
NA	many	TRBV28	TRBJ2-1	TGTGCCAGCAGTTTTAGCTTAATAGCGGCAAGCTCCTACAATGAGCAGTTCTTC	CASSFSLIAASSYNEQFF
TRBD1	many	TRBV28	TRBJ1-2	TGTGCCACACAGGGGGCGCGCGGCTACACCTTC	CATQGARGYTF
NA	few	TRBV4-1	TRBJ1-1	TGCGCCAGCAGCCAAGACCGGACAGCCTACCCGAACACTGAAGCTTTCTTT	CASSQDRTAYPNTEAFF
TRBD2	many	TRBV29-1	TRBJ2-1	TGCAGCGTTTACGGCGGGAGAAGTGGCAATGAGCAGTTCTTC	CSVYGGRSGNEQFF
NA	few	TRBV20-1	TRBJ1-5	TGCAGTGCTAGAGACGGTTTCTATAGCAATCAGCCCCAGCATTTT	CSARDGFYSNQPQHF
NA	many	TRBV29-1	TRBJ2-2	TGCAGCGCTATGGGACTGGCGAACACCGGGGAGCTGTTTTTT	CSAMGLANTGELFF
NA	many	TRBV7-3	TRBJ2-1	TGTGCCAGCAGCTACGACCAATACAATGAGCAGTTCTTC	CASSYDQYNEQFF
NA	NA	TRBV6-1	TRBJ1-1	TGTGCCAGCAGCCCATCCCCGGACGGAGGTAACACTGAAGCTTTCTTT	CASSPSPDGGNTEAFF
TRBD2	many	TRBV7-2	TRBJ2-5	TGTGCCAGCAGCTCACCCGGACTAGCGGGGCAAGAGACCCAGTACTTC	CASSSPGLAGQETQYF
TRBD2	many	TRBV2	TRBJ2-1	TGTGCCAGCAGTGATGCCCTCAGGCTAGCGGGGCGCCGATATAGCTCCTACAATGAGCAGTTCTTC	CASSDALRLAGRRYSSYNEQFF